This TCR beta chain was sequenced in a study of T cells in Graves' hyperthyroidism and ophthalmopathy. Whole-study findings and limits: Expanded thyroid clonotypes (above 0.001) were mostly also found in blood. In simple terms, a model built on 13 V-J features told ophthalmopathy apart from stable hyperthyroidism. Before onset, by a median of approximately 6.8 months, the model predicted ophthalmopathy.

Germline loops: CDR1 MNHEY, CDR2 SMNVEV (reference sequence). This CDR3 has 18 amino acids. Trimming at V came to 6 bases and at J to 7 bases, leaving 17 bases not matched to a gene. With respect to this clonotype: As yet, its antigen is unknown.

PBMCs were sourced from approximately 9 ml fresh peripheral blood. Amplification yielded TCR beta CDR3 regions, with RNA transcripts as the source. HTBI primers were used for first-round RT-PCR of the TCR CDR3. MiXCR, run by TCRdb on the multiplex PCR reads, gives a single entry per CDR3 protein. The repertoire includes around 700,000 distinct CDR3 sequences, about 17% of them detected once, and over 15% sits in the top ten. This clonotype was obtained from a woman aged 50 to 60 with Graves' hyperthyroidism that later progressed to Graves' ophthalmopathy. This chain joins TRBV27 and TRBJ2-1, with TRBD1 matching 11 bases. Input material: blood. CDR3: CASSPERGGQGGRNEQFF. As DNA, the CDR3 is TGTGCCAGCAGCCCCGAGAGGGGGGGACAGGGGGGTCGTAATGAGCAGTTCTTC.